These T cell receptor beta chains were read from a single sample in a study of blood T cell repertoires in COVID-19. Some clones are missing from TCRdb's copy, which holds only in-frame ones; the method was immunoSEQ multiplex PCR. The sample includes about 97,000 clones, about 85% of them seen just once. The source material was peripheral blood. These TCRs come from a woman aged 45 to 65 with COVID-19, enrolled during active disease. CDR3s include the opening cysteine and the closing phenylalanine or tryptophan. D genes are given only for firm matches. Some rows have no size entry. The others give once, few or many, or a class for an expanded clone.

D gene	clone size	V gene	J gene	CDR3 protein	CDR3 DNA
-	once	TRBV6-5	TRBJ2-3	CASSKPPQSREAQYF	TGTGCCAGCAGTAAACCGCCTCAGTCCCGAGAGGCGCAGTATTTT
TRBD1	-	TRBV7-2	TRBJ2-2	CASSNRQGSGELFF	TGTGCCAGCAGCAACCGACAGGGAAGCGGGGAGCTGTTTTTT
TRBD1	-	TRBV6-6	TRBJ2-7	CASSWTGDFSYEQYF	TGTGCCAGCAGTTGGACAGGGGACTTCTCCTACGAGCAGTACTTC
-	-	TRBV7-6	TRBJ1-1	CASSPSTGGGPQAFF	TGTGCCAGCAGCCCAAGTACCGGGGGGGGTCCTCAAGCTTTCTTT
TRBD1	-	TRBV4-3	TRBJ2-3	CASSQEVQGAADTQYF	TGCGCCAGCAGCCAAGAGGTACAGGGGGCTGCAGATACGCAGTATTTT
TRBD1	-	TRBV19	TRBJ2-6	CASRASGQGAPGANVLTF	TGTGCCAGTAGAGCATCGGGACAGGGGGCGCCTGGGGCCAACGTCCTGACTTTC
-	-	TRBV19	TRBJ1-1	CASSILGASAEAFF	TGTGCCAGTAGTATTCTGGGGGCGAGCGCTGAAGCTTTCTTT
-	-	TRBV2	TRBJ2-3	CASRAGQFPDTQYF	TGTGCCAGCAGAGCTGGACAATTCCCAGATACGCAGTATTTT
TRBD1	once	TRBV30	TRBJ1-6	CAWSVPAGGRSPLHF	TGTGCCTGGAGTGTACCGGCAGGGGGAAGGTCACCCCTCCACTTT
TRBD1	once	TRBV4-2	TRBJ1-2	CASSQDLTGGEYGYTF	TGTGCCAGCAGCCAAGATCTTACAGGGGGTGAATATGGCTACACCTTC
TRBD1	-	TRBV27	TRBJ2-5	CASSTRTGEETQYF	TGTGCCAGCAGTACCCGGACAGGGGAGGAGACCCAGTACTTC
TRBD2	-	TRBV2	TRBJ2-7	CASSPPAGTSGGSYEQYF	TGTGCCAGCAGTCCCCCAGCCGGGACTAGCGGGGGTTCCTACGAGCAGTACTTC
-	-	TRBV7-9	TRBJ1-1	CASSLAGQNTEAFF	TGTGCCAGCAGCTTAGCTGGACAGAACACTGAAGCTTTCTTT
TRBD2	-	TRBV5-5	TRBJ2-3	CASSLDPSGSTDTQYF	TGTGCCAGCAGCTTGGATCCTAGCGGTAGCACAGATACGCAGTATTTT
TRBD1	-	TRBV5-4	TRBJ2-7	CASSLVGQGSDEQYF	TGTGCCAGCAGCTTGGTAGGACAGGGGTCCGACGAGCAGTACTTC
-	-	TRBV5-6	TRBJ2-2	CASSGFRDTNTGELFF	TGTGCCAGCAGCGGATTCCGGGACACTAACACCGGGGAGCTGTTTTTT
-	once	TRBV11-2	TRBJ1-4	CASSLALNEKLFF	TGTGCCAGCAGCCTGGCCCTTAATGAAAAACTGTTTTTT
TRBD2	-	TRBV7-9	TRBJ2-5	CASSLTRISGGGQETQYF	TGTGCCAGCAGCTTAACTCGCATCTCTGGGGGGGGCCAAGAGACCCAGTACTTC
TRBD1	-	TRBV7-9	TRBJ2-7	CASSLGGGQGVSYEQYF	TGTGCCAGCAGCTTAGGGGGCGGGCAGGGGGTCTCCTACGAGCAGTACTTC
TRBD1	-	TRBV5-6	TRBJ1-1	CASSSRQGAYTEAFF	TGTGCCAGCAGCTCGAGACAGGGGGCGTATACTGAAGCTTTCTTT
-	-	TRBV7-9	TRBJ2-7	CASRLEGVYEQYF	TGTGCCAGCAGGCTCGAGGGGGTCTACGAGCAGTACTTC
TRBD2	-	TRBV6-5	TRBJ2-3	CASSFTSGDTDTQYF	TGTGCCAGCAGCTTCACTAGCGGGGACACAGATACGCAGTATTTT
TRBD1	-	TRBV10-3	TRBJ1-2	CAISESSAPGQGNYGYTF	TGTGCCATCAGTGAGTCGTCTGCTCCGGGACAGGGTAACTATGGCTACACCTTC
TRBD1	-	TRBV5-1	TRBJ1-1	CASSLGDRVNTEAFF	TGCGCCAGCAGCTTGGGGGACAGGGTGAACACTGAAGCTTTCTTT
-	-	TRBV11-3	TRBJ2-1	CASSPGDSYNEQFF	TGTGCCAGCAGCCCAGGGGATTCCTACAATGAGCAGTTCTTC